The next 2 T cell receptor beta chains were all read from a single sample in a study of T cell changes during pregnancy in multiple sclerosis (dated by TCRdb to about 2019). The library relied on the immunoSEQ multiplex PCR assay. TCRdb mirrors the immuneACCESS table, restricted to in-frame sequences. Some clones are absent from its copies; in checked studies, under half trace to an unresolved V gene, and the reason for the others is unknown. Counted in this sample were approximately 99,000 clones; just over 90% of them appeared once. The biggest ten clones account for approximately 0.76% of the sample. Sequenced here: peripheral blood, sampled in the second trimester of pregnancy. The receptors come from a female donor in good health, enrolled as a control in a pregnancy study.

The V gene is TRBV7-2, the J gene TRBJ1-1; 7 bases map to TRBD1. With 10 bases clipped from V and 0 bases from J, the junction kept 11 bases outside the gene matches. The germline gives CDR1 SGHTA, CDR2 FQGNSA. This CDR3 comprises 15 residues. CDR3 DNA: TGTGCCACCCAGGGGGAGATCCTCATGAACACTGAAGCTTTCTTT. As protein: CATQGEILMNTEAFF.

CDR3 sequence reads: CASSSRLADTQYF. CDR3 sequence (DNA): TGTGCCAGCAGCTCCCGTCTCGCAGATACGCAGTATTTT. The chain uses TRBV11-2 and TRBJ2-3; D gene unclear. With 4 bases removed from V and 4 bases from J, the gap between germline ends came to 9 bases. CDR3 length: 13 amino acids. Germline CDR1 and CDR2: SGHAT and FQNNGV.